Presented here are 5 T cell receptor beta chains from one specimen sequenced in a study of monozygotic twins with inflammatory bowel disease. TCRdb reprocessed the 5' RACE reads; each CDR3 protein has one entry and no DNA is given. The listing contains roughly 200,000 distinct CDR3 sequences. The material sequenced was blood. Source of these receptors: a human donor with ulcerative colitis or Crohn's disease, or a healthy co-twin of an affected twin (not recorded which).

The J gene is TRBJ2-7, the V gene TRBV27; absent DNA, TCRdb's TRBD1 call cannot be checked. There are 13 residues in the CDR3. Germline V gene sequence: CDR1 MNHEY, CDR2 SMNVEV (reference sequence). CDR3 loop: CASSRAGGYEQYF.

The rearrangement uses TRBV2 and TRBJ2-3. The CDR3 runs to 14 residues. Per the germline V gene, CDR1 is SNHLY and CDR2 is FYNNEI. This CDR3 reads CASSPRTRADTQYF. Looking up the rest from reference TRBV2 and TRBJ2-3 gives the full variable domain: EPEVTQTPSHQVTQMGQEVILRCVPISNHLYFYWYRQILGQKVEFLVSFYNNEISEKSEIFDDQFSVERPDGSNFTLKIRSTKLEDSAMYFCASSPRTRADTQYFGPGTRLTVL.

The chain recombines TRBV12-3 or TRBV12-4 with TRBJ2-3; the D call of TRBD1 rests on TCRdb alone, since no DNA is present to check it. CDR3 length: 16 amino acids. The CDR3 reads CASSSHGQGNTDTQYF.

The chain links TRBV6-5 to TRBJ2-3. Germline assignment: CDR1 MNHEY and CDR2 SVGAGI. CDR3 length: 15 residues. The CDR3 region is CASSYDTASTDTQYF.

The chain joins TRBV6-5 to TRBJ2-7; no DNA is available, so the TRBD2 call from TCRdb remains unchecked. CDR3 length: 16 amino acids. The germline gives CDR1 MNHEY, CDR2 SVGAGI. CDR3 amino acids: CASSYSSVGGAYEQYF.